Listed here is a single TCR beta chain. This specimen belongs to a study of blood T cell repertoires in COVID-19. Across the study: Sites across the United States, Italy and Spain contributed samples from acute and convalescent COVID-19. PBMCs, B-cell-depleted T cells, or T cells provided the cDNA or gDNA that made up the material.

CDR1 and CDR2 (germline): MGHDK, SYGVNS. The CDR3 spans 13 residues. Deletions cut 6 bases from V and 1 base from J, with 9 bases between. In the authors' methods: Reference gene primer amplification gave estimated nucleated cell counts. The assay was immunoSEQ multiplex PCR, and TCRdb's table has in-frame clones only and misses some. For V, J and clone size, that table is used; D and trimming come from the DNA. The sample lists tens of thousands of clones; roughly 84% were seen once. Material: peripheral blood. The sequence came from a woman aged 70 to 79 in a cohort sampled during active COVID-19. The chain couples TRBV25-1 to TRBJ1-1; no reliable D call. CDR3 protein: CASRTSENTEAFF. CDR3 DNA: TGTGCCAGCAGGACTTCAGAGAACACTGAAGCTTTCTTT.